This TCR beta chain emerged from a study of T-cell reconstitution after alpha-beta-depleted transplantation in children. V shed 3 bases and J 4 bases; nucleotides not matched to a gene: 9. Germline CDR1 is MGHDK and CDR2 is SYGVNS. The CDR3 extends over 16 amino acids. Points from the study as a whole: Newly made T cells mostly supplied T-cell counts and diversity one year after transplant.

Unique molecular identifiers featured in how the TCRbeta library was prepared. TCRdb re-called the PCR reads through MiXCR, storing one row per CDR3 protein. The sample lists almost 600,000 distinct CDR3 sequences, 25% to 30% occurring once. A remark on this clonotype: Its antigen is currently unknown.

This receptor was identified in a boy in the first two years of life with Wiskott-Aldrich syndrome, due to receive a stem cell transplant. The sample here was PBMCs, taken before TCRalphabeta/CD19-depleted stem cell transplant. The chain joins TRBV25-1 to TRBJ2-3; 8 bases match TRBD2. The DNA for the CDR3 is TGTGCCAGCAGTGATTGGGCCAGCGGGAGCGCAGATACGCAGTATTTT. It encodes CASSDWASGSADTQYF.